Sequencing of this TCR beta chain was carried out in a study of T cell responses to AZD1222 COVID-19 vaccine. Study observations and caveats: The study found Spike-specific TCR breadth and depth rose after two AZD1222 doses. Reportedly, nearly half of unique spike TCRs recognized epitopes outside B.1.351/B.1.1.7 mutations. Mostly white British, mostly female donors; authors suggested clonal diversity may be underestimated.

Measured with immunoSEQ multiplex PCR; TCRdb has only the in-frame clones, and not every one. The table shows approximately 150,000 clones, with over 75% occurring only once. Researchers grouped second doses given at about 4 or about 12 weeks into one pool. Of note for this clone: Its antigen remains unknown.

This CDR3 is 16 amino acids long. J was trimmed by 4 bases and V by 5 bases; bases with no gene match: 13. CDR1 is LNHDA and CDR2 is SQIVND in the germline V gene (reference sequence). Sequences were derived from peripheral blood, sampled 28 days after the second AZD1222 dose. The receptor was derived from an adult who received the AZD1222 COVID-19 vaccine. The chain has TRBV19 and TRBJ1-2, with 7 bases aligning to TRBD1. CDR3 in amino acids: CASSDTPDRAIYGYTF. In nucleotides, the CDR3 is TGTGCCAGTAGTGACACCCCCGACAGGGCAATCTATGGCTACACCTTC.